This entry lists 23 T cell receptor beta chains sequenced from one sample in a study of shared clonotypes between healthy human individuals. Some clones are missing from TCRdb's copy, which holds only in-frame ones; the method was immunoSEQ multiplex PCR. Here the sample spans fewer than 700,000 clones, approximately 95% being singletons. Cells designated naive CD8 were CD45RO-negative and were positively selected for CCR7, with terminally differentiated effector memory CD45RA+ cells excluded. Sequenced: naive CD8+ T cells sorted from blood. Every receptor here comes from a woman aged 30 to 39 in good health.

The CDR3 region is CASSLGSGTAGYTF. CDR3 bases: TGTGCCAGCAGCTTGGGATCTGGGACAGCCGGCTACACCTTC. The chain couples TRBV5-6 to TRBJ1-2, with TRBD1 identical over 7 bases. Per germline, CDR1 SGHDT and CDR2 YYEEEE. This CDR3 contains 14 residues. Germline trimming cut 0 bases from V and 8 bases from J; bases unmatched to any gene: 7.

This rearrangement joins TRBV11-2 to TRBJ2-7; a possible D gene is TRBD2 (6 bases). Deletions cut 2 bases from V and 7 bases from J, with 6 bases between. The CDR3 runs 11 residues. Germline loops: CDR1 SGHAT, CDR2 FQNNGV. In DNA form, the CDR3 reads TGTGCCAGCAGCTTACTAGCGGAGCAGTACTTC. This encodes CASSLLAEQYF.

The rearrangement links TRBV10-3 to TRBJ2-7, with 7 bases fitting TRBD1. The CDR3 covers 11 residues. V was clipped by 5 bases and J by 5 bases; unmatched bases: 0. CDR1 ENHRY and CDR2 SYGVKD come from the germline V gene. CDR3 residues: CAISTGDEQYF. CDR3 in DNA: TGTGCCATCAGTACAGGGGACGAGCAGTACTTC.

The chain employs TRBV2 and TRBJ2-7; 8 bases map to TRBD1. CDR1 and CDR2 from the germline V gene are SNHLY and FYNNEI. Trimming at V came to 6 bases and at J to 1 base, leaving 11 bases not matched to a gene. This CDR3 spans 16 amino acids. In DNA, the CDR3 is TGTGCCAGCAGCGGCACCGGTGACAGGGGATCCTACGAGCAGTACTTC. Amino acids: CASSGTGDRGSYEQYF.

The genes are TRBV11-2 and TRBJ2-5; D not resolved. V was cut by 0 bases and J by 3 bases, with 8 bases left in between. CDR1 and CDR2 (germline): SGHAT, FQNNGV. This CDR3 comprises 14 residues. This chain's CDR3 is CASSLDARKETQYF. The CDR3 nucleotides read TGTGCCAGCAGCTTAGATGCTAGGAAAGAGACCCAGTACTTC.

This chain connects TRBV30 to TRBJ1-1; TRBD1 might be the D (5 bases). The germline V gene encodes CDR1 GTSNPN and CDR2 SVGIG (reference sequence). V gave up 1 base and J gave up 8 bases, with 8 bases separating them. The CDR3 runs 11 residues. The CDR3, as DNA: TGTGCCTGGAGTGGGGGGTTCGAAGCTTTCTTT. It encodes CAWSGGFEAFF.

The gene calls are TRBV14 and TRBJ2-7, with 7 bases aligning to TRBD2. V was clipped by 2 bases and J by 3 bases; unmatched bases: 7. This CDR3 comprises 15 residues. Germline assignment: CDR1 SGHDN and CDR2 FVKESK. The CDR3 region is CASSQIGEGFYEQYF. The CDR3 DNA reads as TGTGCCAGCAGCCAAATAGGGGAGGGGTTCTACGAGCAGTACTTC.

This clone was picked up one time. The chain recombines TRBV7-6 with TRBJ2-7; 9 positions match TRBD1. Per germline, CDR1 SGHVS and CDR2 FNYEAQ. The length of the CDR3 is 16 residues. V gave up 1 base and J gave up 4 bases; unmatched junction bases: 8. CDR3 nucleotides: TGTGCCAGCAGCTTAGACGACCGACAGGGGGTTTACGAGCAGTACTTC. This translates into CASSLDDRQGVYEQYF.

The chain links TRBV6-5 to TRBJ1-1; no definite D call. The V gene's germline CDR1 is MNHEY and CDR2 SVGAGI. With 5 bases removed from V and 2 bases from J, the gap between germline ends came to 3 bases. CDR3 length: 11 residues. As DNA, the CDR3 is TGTGCCAGCAGTCACAACACTGAAGCTTTCTTT. It yields the protein CASSHNTEAFF.

CDR3 amino acids: CASSGRGFGYEQYF. In nucleotides, the CDR3 is TGTGCCAGTAGTGGGCGGGGGTTCGGATACGAGCAGTACTTC. The chain recombines TRBV19 with TRBJ2-7; 7 positions match TRBD2. The CDR3 has 14 residues. The junction had 8 bases not matched to a gene; V was cut back by 5 bases and J by 4 bases. Germline V gene lookup returns CDR1 LNHDA and CDR2 SQIVND (reference sequence).

The chain is built from TRBV5-5 and TRBJ2-2; TRBD1 might be the D (5 bases). V was shortened by 0 bases and J by 6 bases, with 18 bases between the two germline ends. The germline gives CDR1 SGHKS, CDR2 YYEKEE (reference sequence). The CDR3 spans 17 residues. In DNA form, the CDR3 reads TGTGCCAGCAGCTTGGCCTTCCAGGGAAGGGCATCCGGGGAGCTGTTTTTT. Protein product: CASSLAFQGRASGELFF. Full variable domain (outside the CDR3, taken from reference TRBV5-5 and TRBJ2-2): DAGVTQSPTHLIKTRGQQVTLRCSPISGHKSVSWYQQVLGQGPQFIFQYYEKEERGRGNFPDRFSARQFPNYSSELNVNALLLGDSALYLCASSLAFQGRASGELFFGEGSRLTVL.

Details on this clone: The sample carries other DNA sequences with the same CDR3. J is TRBJ2-5 and V is TRBV28, with 10 bases lining up with TRBD1. The end of the DNA fits TRBJ2-7 better, so the J call may be wrong. CDR3 size: 14 residues. Germline V CDR1 and CDR2: MDHEN, SYDVKM. The chain's CDR3 is CASSPGTGAYEQYF. The CDR3 nucleotides read TGTGCCAGCAGCCCCGGGACAGGGGCCTACGAGCAGTACTTC.

This chain connects TRBV5-1 to TRBJ2-5, with D tentatively TRBD2 (5 bases). The CDR3 consists of 16 residues. Germline CDR1 is SGHRS and CDR2 is YFSETQ. Trimming left V 7 bases short and J 5 bases short, with 24 bases between. The CDR3: CASLREVLFWEETQYF. The CDR3 nucleotides read TGCGCCAGCCTCCGGGAAGTACTTTTTTGGGAGGAGACCCAGTACTTC.

The chain employs TRBV7-3 and TRBJ2-1; 7 nucleotides agree with TRBD2. CDR1 SGHTA and CDR2 FQGTGA come from the germline V gene. CDR3 length: 16 amino acids. V lost 5 bases, J lost 7 bases, and 14 bases stayed unmatched. The DNA for the CDR3 is TGTGCCAGCAGCCTCGGGGGAGGGCGCCGGGGGAATGAGCAGTTCTTC. It codes for CASSLGGGRRGNEQFF.

This clone was detected only once. The CDR3 region has the DNA TGTGCCAGCAGTTTGGTGTGGCGGACCGGGGAGCTGTTTTTT. As protein: CASSLVWRTGELFF. J is TRBJ2-2 and V is TRBV27; no clear D. Germline V gene sequence: CDR1 MNHEY, CDR2 SMNVEV (reference sequence). This CDR3 comprises 14 residues. V lost 3 bases, J lost 5 bases, and 10 bases lay in between.

The J gene is TRBJ2-1, the V gene TRBV9, with D unresolved. V was clipped by 6 bases and J by 10 bases, with 20 bases between them. Per the germline V gene, CDR1 is SGDLS and CDR2 is YYNGEE. The length of the CDR3 is 14 residues. CDR3 loop: CASTTDGYNEEQFF. CDR3 in DNA: TGTGCCAGCACCACGGACGGGTACAATGAGGAGCAGTTCTTC.

The chain is built from TRBV27 and TRBJ2-7; D ambiguous. V was clipped by 5 bases and J by 5 bases, with 10 bases between them. This CDR3 comprises 12 residues. Per germline, CDR1 MNHEY and CDR2 SMNVEV (reference sequence). The CDR3 loop is CASSPPGNEQYF. In DNA, the CDR3 is TGTGCCAGCAGTCCCCCGGGTAACGAGCAGTACTTC.

This clone is a singleton in its sample. The V and J genes are TRBV7-9 and TRBJ2-7, with D unclear. The length of the CDR3 is 14 residues. Germline lookup yields CDR1 SEHNR and CDR2 FQNEAQ (reference sequence). V lost 0 bases and J 5 bases, leaving 11 bases between the germline ends. Here the CDR3 DNA reads TGTGCCAGCAGCTTAGCGTGGGTTCCTGACGAGCAGTACTTC. Its translation: CASSLAWVPDEQYF.

V is TRBV19 and J is TRBJ1-5; perhaps TRBD1 as D (5 bases). Trimming stripped 3 bases from V and 0 bases from J, with 9 bases between. Germline CDR1 LNHDA, CDR2 SQIVND (reference sequence). This CDR3 has 15 residues. This CDR3 reads CASSIDSFSNQPQHF. Here the CDR3 DNA reads TGTGCCAGTAGTATCGACAGTTTTAGCAATCAGCCCCAGCATTTT.

This sequence joins TRBV5-6 and TRBJ1-1; D remains ambiguous. Germline CDR1 and CDR2: SGHDT and YYEEEE. This CDR3 is 12 amino acids long. Trimming left V 1 base short and J 7 bases short, with 8 bases between. CDR3 nucleotides: TGTGCCAGCAGCTTGAGCAGTCGTGAAGCTTTCTTT. It yields the protein CASSLSSREAFF.

The gene calls are TRBV6-6 and TRBJ2-7; 15 nucleotides align to TRBD2. Germline CDR1 is MNHNY and CDR2 is SVGAGI (reference sequence). The CDR3 covers 15 residues. Trimming at V came to 6 bases and at J to 2 bases, leaving 2 bases not matched to a gene. The CDR3 reads CASRGLAGGTYEQYF. The CDR3, as DNA: TGTGCCAGCAGGGGACTAGCGGGAGGTACCTACGAGCAGTACTTC.

The V gene is TRBV28, the J gene TRBJ1-1; maybe TRBD1 (6 bases). Germline CDR1 MDHEN, CDR2 SYDVKM. Trimming removed 7 bases from V and 1 base from J, with 16 bases in between. The length of the CDR3 is 15 residues. CDR3 bases: TGTGCCAGCAATCGACCGGGACACCCGAACACTGAAGCTTTCTTT. Protein sequence: CASNRPGHPNTEAFF. Using reference TRBV28 and TRBJ1-1 for the parts outside the CDR3, the full variable domain is DVKVTQSSRYLVKRTGEKVFLECVQDMDHENMFWYRQDPGLGLRLIYFSYDVKMKEKGDIPEGYSVSREKKERFSLILESASTNQTSMYLCASNRPGHPNTEAFFGQGTRLTVV.

This chain connects TRBV5-1 to TRBJ2-5, with TRBD2 matching 10 bases. The germline gives CDR1 SGHRS, CDR2 YFSETQ. V gave up 5 bases and J gave up 2 bases; unmatched junction bases: 12. The length of the CDR3 is 17 residues. The DNA for the CDR3 is TGCGCCAGCAGTGTGCCTAGCGGGAGTTTGTATCAAGAGACCCAGTACTTC. Translation: CASSVPSGSLYQETQYF.